This TCR beta chain was recovered during a study of post-analysis software for immune sequencing data. Study-wide context: Relapsing-remitting, secondary progressive and progressive-relapsing forms of multiple sclerosis all featured among disease courses.

This clonotype was counted a few times. As yet, its antigen is unknown. Deletions cut 4 bases from V and 4 bases from J, with 13 bases between. CDR3 length: 13 residues. Per germline, CDR1 SQVTM and CDR2 ANQGSEA. The TCR beta cDNA libraries carried unique molecular identifiers. TCRdb itself ran the PCR reads through MiXCR, one entry per CDR3 protein. Found here are roughly 870,000 distinct CDR3 sequences, approximately 53% of them singletons; the top ten hold roughly 4.4%. Study results and caveats: When compared against controls, multiple sclerosis patients showed significantly lower normalized Chao1 diversity. Strong co-clustering by F measure was evident for samples that had been prepared in the same batch. The five TRBV segments detected at higher frequency in patients than in controls included TRBV5-6, TRBV5-1 and TRBV20-1.

The rearrangement links TRBV29-1 to TRBJ2-5; D possibly uses TRBD1 or TRBD2 (7 bases each). The sequence was collected from a girl under 18 with multiple sclerosis. The sample comprised blood. The CDR3 sequence is CSVARGGRETQYF. CDR3 DNA: TGCAGCGTTGCCAGGGGGGGGAGAGAGACCCAGTACTTC.